The present entry profiles one TCR beta chain with its context. The antigen it binds to is not known. No base qualities exist here, and no much larger clone lies one base off it. Trimming accounts for 5 bases at V and 8 bases at J, while the number of junction bases matched to no gene is 12. CDR1 and CDR2 were assigned from the germline V gene as SGHNT and YENEEA. The CDR3, cysteine through phenylalanine, is 16 amino acids long. The read is trimmed to its CDR3 DNA, 48 bases read in frame from base 1. The sample comes from a study of blood T cell repertoires in COVID-19 (TCRdb year 2020). Looking at the study overall: The collaborator samples originated in the United States, Italy and Spain and spanned the acute and convalescent phases of COVID-19. The material from the prospective study consisted of cDNA or gDNA derived from T cells, B-cell-depleted T cells, or PBMCs. Deeply sampled blood TCRbeta repertoires from subjects exposed to, actively infected with, or recovered from COVID-19 were included in the dataset. The repertoires were released in a freely available public database intended as a resource for research on the immune response to SARS-CoV-2. Samples came from the ongoing ImmuneRACE study (first 160 participants) plus 1,254 subjects from 6 global collaborators. A de-identified subject ID, COVID-19 status, age in years and sex were almost always included in the sample metadata. HLA class I and class II types, where available, came from metadata supplied by the sample provider rather than from assay-based typing. Broad study findings and their caveats: How much clinical and demographic metadata was included differed by source and by participant, and the metadata was provided uncurated.

Collaborating institutions collected whole blood in K2EDTA tubes following their own protocols. For TCRbeta analysis, collaborator samples were shipped as frozen whole blood, as isolated PBMCs, or as DNA extracted from either sample type. TCRbeta CDR3 regions were amplified from genomic DNA using the immunoSEQ Assay, a bias-controlled multiplex PCR. From the authors' description of their analysis: Within the assay, amplification of reference gene primers was used to estimate how many nucleated cells each sample contained. To quantify the absolute abundance of each unique TCRbeta CDR3 rearrangement, sequence reads were collapsed and filtered. For each sample, productive Simpson clonality was calculated as the square root of Simpson's diversity index over productive rearrangements. TCRdb provides this immuneACCESS table in a form limited to in-frame rearrangements. Some clones are lacking; in checked studies, under half of them reflect an unresolved V gene, and why the rest are absent is not known. That table is the source of V, J and clone size, and D and trimming were worked out from the DNA. Across this sample there are 200,000 to 300,000 clones, with over 70% seen only once. The ten biggest clones cover 3% to 3.5% of the sample.

Material: peripheral blood. This clonotype was obtained from a woman of 80 years or more with acute or convalescent COVID-19. The sequence links TRBV11-3 to TRBJ1-6, with 7 junctional bases fitting TRBD1. In nucleotide form, the sequence is TGTGCCAGCAGCAAACGGGACAGTAACGGGGATTCACCCCTCCACTTT. The encoded protein is CASSKRDSNGDSPLHF.